The 24 T cell receptor beta chains below come from one sample, sequenced in a study of T cells expressing NK-cell markers. With the 5' RACE reads reprocessed, TCRdb shows one record per CDR3 protein and no DNA. With some 280,000 distinct CDR3 sequences in the sample, the ten largest clones hold approximately 0.42%. The source material was blood T cells: a sorted CD56 or NKG2C T cell subset, CD4+ or CD8+ T cells, or bulk PBMC T cells (not recorded which). Every receptor here comes from a man aged 18 to 30 in good health.

The genes are TRBV5-1 and TRBJ2-3; TCRdb designates TRBD2, a call that cannot be tested without DNA. The CDR3 loop spans 17 amino acids. Germline V gene sequence: CDR1 SGHRS, CDR2 YFSETQ. The CDR3 sequence is CASSLRFGGGSTDTQYF.

The chain recombines TRBV18 with TRBJ2-4; TCRdb's D call of TRBD2 is untestable without DNA. This CDR3 region has 19 residues. Germline V lookup: CDR1 KGHSH, CDR2 LQKENI. The CDR3 region is CASSDGGLAGGPAKNIQYF. Drawing the rest from reference TRBV18 and TRBJ2-4, the complete variable domain is NAGVMQNPRHLVRRRGQEARLRCSPMKGHSHVYWYRQLPEEGLKFMVYLQKENIIDESGMPKERFSAEFPKEGPSILRIQQVVRGDSAAYFCASSDGGLAGGPAKNIQYFGAGTRLSVL.

The chain's CDR3 is CASSFGRLAKNIQYF. The V and J genes are TRBV3-1 and TRBJ2-4; there is no DNA to check the TCRdb D call of TRBD1. This CDR3 has 15 amino acids. The germline CDR1 and CDR2 sequences are LGHDT and YNNKEL (reference sequence).

The rearrangement links TRBV25-1 to TRBJ2-3; TCRdb gives TRBD1 as the D gene, but with no DNA this cannot be confirmed. The CDR3 contains 14 residues. CDR1 and CDR2 from the germline V gene are MGHDK and SYGVNS. CDR3 residues: CASTWDRETDTQYF.

This chain connects TRBV12-3 or TRBV12-4 to TRBJ2-4; the D gene TCRdb calls, TRBD2, cannot be checked with no DNA. The CDR3 sequence is 15 residues long. The CDR3 is CASSQTSGMINIQYF.

The chain joins TRBV12-3 or TRBV12-4 to TRBJ2-3; the TCRdb call, TRBD2, lacks DNA for checking. CDR3 length: 16 residues. The CDR3 protein is CASSPIAGGVADTQYF.

The chain couples TRBV12-3 or TRBV12-4 to TRBJ1-5. The CDR3 runs 14 residues. The CDR3 sequence is CASSGGTQNQPQHF.

V and J are TRBV4-1 and TRBJ1-5. This CDR3 has 18 residues. Germline V CDR1 and CDR2: MGHRA, YSYEKL. CDR3 residues: CASSQGRGRTAGTQPQHF.

V and J are TRBV7-2 and TRBJ2-3. Germline V gene data show CDR1 as SGHTA and CDR2 as FQGNSA. The CDR3 loop spans 15 amino acids. CDR3 amino acids: CASSLASLGTDTQYF.

V gene TRBV5-1 combines with J gene TRBJ1-1; TCRdb outputs TRBD1, but without DNA this stays unchecked. The CDR3 has 16 amino acids. The germline gives CDR1 SGHRS, CDR2 YFSETQ. The CDR3 reads CASSHGDRGLNTEAFF.

The gene calls are TRBV5-6 and TRBJ1-1; with no DNA, the TCRdb D assignment of TRBD1 cannot be verified. The CDR3 has 15 amino acids. Per the germline V gene, CDR1 is SGHDT and CDR2 is YYEEEE. CDR3 protein: CASSLGDLMNTEAFF. Full variable domain (remainder filled in from reference TRBV5-6 and TRBJ1-1): DAGVTQSPTHLIKTRGQQVTLRCSPKSGHDTVSWYQQALGQGPQFIFQYYEEEERQRGNFPDRFSGHQFPNYSSELNVNALLLGDSALYLCASSLGDLMNTEAFFGQGTRLTVV.

The chain carries TRBV20-1 and TRBJ1-4. The CDR3 contains 15 residues. Looked up from germline, CDR1 is DFQATT and CDR2 is SNEGSKA (reference sequence). CDR3 loop: CSARNQFATNEKLFF.

Here the CDR3 reads CASSTHLRAGESQYF. The chain carries TRBV19 and TRBJ2-4; there is no DNA to check the TCRdb D call of TRBD1. This CDR3 spans 15 amino acids. Per germline, CDR1 LNHDA and CDR2 SQIVND (reference sequence).

The V and J genes are TRBV6-5 and TRBJ2-7; absent DNA, TCRdb's TRBD1 call cannot be checked. The CDR3 spans 15 residues. Germline-derived CDR1 and CDR2 are MNHEY and SVGAGI. The CDR3 sequence: CASSYGQGQRHEQYF.

The chain recombines TRBV5-1 with TRBJ2-3; TCRdb reports TRBD1, a call that lacks DNA to check it against. The CDR3 sequence is 14 residues long. Germline CDR1 SGHRS, CDR2 YFSETQ. CDR3 region: CASKDRGTTDTQYF.

The chain couples TRBV20-1 to TRBJ1-1. The germline gives CDR1 DFQATT, CDR2 SNEGSKA (reference sequence). The CDR3 extends over 14 amino acids. CDR3 amino acids: CSAIPAAGSTEAFF.

The rearrangement joins TRBV29-1 to TRBJ2-5; TCRdb indicates TRBD1, and absent DNA this call remains unverified. From germline, CDR1 is SQVTM and CDR2 ANQGSEA. The CDR3 is 12 amino acids. The CDR3 loop is CSVPWGWETQYF.

The chain recombines TRBV11-2 with TRBJ2-3; TCRdb designates TRBD1, a call that cannot be tested without DNA. CDR1 is SGHAT, CDR2 FQNNGV, per germline. The CDR3 runs to 13 residues. CDR3 sequence reads: CAGLPAGGDTQYF.

This rearrangement joins TRBV10-3 to TRBJ1-3; checking the TCRdb D call of TRBD1 is not possible without DNA. Germline V gene sequence: CDR1 ENHRY, CDR2 SYGVKD. The CDR3 extends over 13 amino acids. CDR3: CASDRAPGNTIYF.

This chain joins TRBV10-3 and TRBJ1-3; checking the TCRdb D call of TRBD1 is not possible without DNA. This CDR3 is built from 15 residues. Germline CDR1 is ENHRY and CDR2 is SYGVKD. The CDR3 region is CAIRAQDISGNTIYF.

The CDR3 loop is CASSYRLAGVSSVDTQYF. The chain links TRBV6-2 or TRBV6-3 to TRBJ2-3; checking the TCRdb D call of TRBD2 is not possible without DNA. From germline, CDR1 is MNHEY and CDR2 SVGEGT. This CDR3 comprises 18 residues.

V is TRBV6-4 and J is TRBJ2-1; the TCRdb call, TRBD2, lacks DNA for checking. CDR1 is MRHNA, CDR2 SNTAGT, per germline. The CDR3 is 14 amino acids. The CDR3 reads CASRSSGRDNEQFF.

This sequence joins TRBV5-4 and TRBJ1-5; with no DNA, the TCRdb D assignment of TRBD1 cannot be verified. This CDR3 contains 15 residues. Germline V gene lookup returns CDR1 SGHNT and CDR2 YYREEE (reference sequence). The CDR3 sequence: CASSLGTGAHQPQHF. Complete variable domain (other parts from reference TRBV5-4 and TRBJ1-5): ETGVTQSPTHLIKTRGQQVTLRCSSQSGHNTVSWYQQALGQGPQFIFQYYREEENGRGNFPPRFSGLQFPNYSSELNVNALELDDSALYLCASSLGTGAHQPQHFGDGTRLSIL.

This chain links TRBV21-1 with TRBJ2-1; TCRdb calls TRBD2, which cannot be checked without DNA. TRBV21-1 is reported as a pseudogene. CDR3 length equals 15 residues. The CDR3 loop reads CASSKAGLVIDEQFF.